One sample yielded the 29 T cell receptor beta chains listed below, sequenced in a study of regulatory T cells in long-lasting Graves disease. CDR3-region Arm-PCR and iRepertoire HTBI primers produced the TCR beta libraries. TCRdb reprocessed the multiplex PCR reads with MiXCR, giving one entry per CDR3 protein. Here the sample spans approximately 540,000 distinct CDR3 sequences, about 12% being singletons. This sample's time point: newly diagnosed GD, antithyroid drugs for less than 3 months. PBMCs were the source of the RNA used for TCR sequencing. The same sample was also studied in work on T cells in Graves' hyperthyroidism and ophthalmopathy.

This specimen consisted of peripheral blood mononuclear cells (PBMCs), obtained at new diagnosis, from a patient treated with antithyroid drugs. The receptors derive from a young woman with Graves disease.

This clonotype was detected only a few times. This rearrangement joins TRBV13 to TRBJ1-1, with 8 bases that match TRBD1. This CDR3 has 17 amino acids. The ends lost 2 bases at V and 0 bases at J; junction bases unmatched: 8. Germline V lookup: CDR1 PRHDT, CDR2 FYEKMQ (reference sequence). In DNA, the CDR3 is TGTGCCAGCAGCTTACGGACAGGGCAAAATATGAACACTGAAGCTTTCTTT. The encoded protein is CASSLRTGQNMNTEAFF.

V gene TRBV28 combines with J gene TRBJ1-2, with 9 bases lining up with TRBD1. Trimming removed 3 bases from V and 6 bases from J; junction bases left unmatched: 5. Germline CDR1 and CDR2: MDHEN and SYDVKM. This CDR3 is built from 14 residues. Here the CDR3 DNA reads TGTGCCAGCAGTTTCTCCGGGACAGGGAATGGCTACACCTTC. Residues: CASSFSGTGNGYTF.

In its sample, this clonotype was seen a few times. The chain couples TRBV4-1 to TRBJ1-2, with D possibly TRBD1 on 6 matching bases. Germline lookup yields CDR1 MGHRA and CDR2 YSYEKL. Trimming removed 1 base from V and 4 bases from J, with 13 bases in between. The CDR3 consists of 15 residues. CDR3: CASSQVSQGSYGYTF. Written as DNA, the CDR3 is TGCGCCAGCAGCCAAGTTTCCCAGGGGAGCTATGGCTACACCTTC.

This clonotype was observed many times. This sequence joins TRBV4-1 and TRBJ2-7; 9 bases agree with TRBD1. Germline CDR1 and CDR2: MGHRA and YSYEKL. The CDR3 is made up of 15 amino acids. V was clipped by 1 base and J by 2 bases; unmatched bases: 3. The CDR3 sequence: CASSQVGTGTYEQYF. The CDR3 DNA follows: TGCGCCAGCAGCCAAGTGGGGACAGGGACCTACGAGCAGTACTTC.

The chain links TRBV20-1 to TRBJ1-2, with D perhaps TRBD1 (6 bases). V was trimmed by 5 bases and J by 6 bases, leaving 19 bases between them. CDR1 is DFQATT, CDR2 SNEGSKA, per germline (reference sequence). The CDR3 runs to 14 residues. The CDR3 sequence is CSAPMKGVRDGYTF. CDR3 sequence (DNA): TGCAGTGCTCCGATGAAGGGGGTGAGGGATGGCTACACCTTC.

In its sample, this clonotype was seen many times. The chain links TRBV20-1 to TRBJ1-1; 7 bases map to TRBD1. The CDR3 contains 13 residues. Germline CDR1 is DFQATT and CDR2 is SNEGSKA (reference sequence). V dropped 5 bases and J dropped 1; count of bases not matched to a gene: 4. The CDR3 region is CSAFNRGNTEAFF. The CDR3 DNA reads as TGCAGTGCTTTTAACAGGGGGAACACTGAAGCTTTCTTT.

This clonotype showed up many times. This chain connects TRBV7-2 to TRBJ2-1, with TRBD1 matching over 7 bases. CDR3 length equals 12 residues. V was clipped by 3 bases and J by 12 bases; unmatched bases: 5. Germline CDR1 is SGHTA and CDR2 is FQGNSA. The CDR3 DNA sequence: TGTGCCAGCAGCTTCCCCGGGACAGCGCAGTTCTTC. Translation gives CASSFPGTAQFF.

The genes are TRBV7-2 and TRBJ1-3; a weak D match, TRBD1 (5 bases). The CDR3 has 14 amino acids. The germline V gene encodes CDR1 SGHTA and CDR2 FQGNSA. Trimming pared 6 bases from V and 1 base from J, leaving 10 bases between. The CDR3 is CASRSGGSGNTIYF. Written as DNA, the CDR3 is TGTGCCAGCAGATCGGGGGGGTCTGGAAACACCATATATTTT.

A few counts support this clonotype. The chain couples TRBV5-6 to TRBJ2-5; tentative D call: TRBD1 (6 bases). V was cut by 1 base and J by 1 base, with 11 bases left in between. The CDR3 totals 15 residues. The germline CDR1 and CDR2 sequences are SGHDT and YYEEEE. This CDR3 is CASSLSDSLQETQYF. CDR3 DNA: TGTGCCAGCAGCTTGTCGGACAGCCTCCAAGAGACCCAGTACTTC.

The V gene is TRBV4-1, the J gene TRBJ1-4, with 8 bases fitting TRBD1. With V trimmed by 0 bases and J by 7 bases, 16 bases remained unmatched. The CDR3 has 19 amino acids. Germline assignment: CDR1 MGHRA and CDR2 YSYEKL. The CDR3 sequence is CASSQDHWTGPVLSEKLFF. CDR3 nucleotides: TGCGCCAGCAGCCAAGACCATTGGACAGGGCCAGTTCTAAGTGAAAAACTGTTTTTT.

This clonotype was counted many times. V and J are TRBV19 and TRBJ2-2; 7 bases agree with TRBD1. The CDR3 consists of 14 residues. Germline V lookup: CDR1 LNHDA, CDR2 SQIVND (reference sequence). J gave up 3 bases and V 2 bases, and 0 bases lay outside the gene matches. The CDR3 here is CASSIQGDTGELFF. The CDR3 DNA is TGTGCCAGTAGTATACAGGGGGACACCGGGGAGCTGTTTTTT.

This clonotype was detected many times. This chain uses TRBV18 with TRBJ1-1; D gene uncertain. Per germline, CDR1 KGHSH and CDR2 LQKENI. This CDR3 has 14 amino acids. Between the trimmed V and J ends, which lost 3 bases and 0 bases, there was a span of 8 bases. For the CDR3, the DNA is TGTGCCAGCTCACCTCCGAACATGAACACTGAAGCTTTCTTT. As protein: CASSPPNMNTEAFF.

The rearrangement links TRBV7-2 to TRBJ2-7; D is uncertain. In germline, CDR1 is SGHTA, CDR2 FQGNSA. V shed 5 bases and J shed 3 bases, with 11 bases lying between them. The CDR3 covers 13 residues. In nucleotides, the CDR3 is TGTGCCAGCAGCCCGACGGCCTTCTACGAGCAGTACTTC. It translates to CASSPTAFYEQYF.

This clonotype was counted at least ten times. The chain couples TRBV19 to TRBJ2-1; 13 bases agree with TRBD2. CDR3 size: 18 residues. CDR1 and CDR2 from the germline V gene are LNHDA and SQIVND (reference sequence). With V trimmed by 4 bases and J by 0 bases, 6 bases remained unmatched. The CDR3 region is CASSTGLAGVRSYNEQFF. The CDR3, as DNA: TGTGCCAGTAGTACAGGACTAGCGGGAGTGCGCTCCTACAATGAGCAGTTCTTC. The variable domain in full, completed from reference TRBV19 and TRBJ2-1, reads DGGITQSPKYLFRKEGQNVTLSCEQNLNHDAMYWYRQDPGQGLRLIYYSQIVNDFQKGDIAEGYSVSREKKESFPLTVTSAQKNPTAFYLCASSTGLAGVRSYNEQFFGPGTRLTVL.

V usage is TRBV27 and J usage is TRBJ2-3, with 11 nucleotides matching TRBD2. Looked up from germline, CDR1 is MNHEY and CDR2 is SMNVEV (reference sequence). The V gene end was trimmed by 4 bases and the J gene end by 4 bases; junction bases not matched to a gene: 22. This CDR3 has 21 amino acids. CDR3 in DNA: TGTGCCAGCAGTTCGTACGGAAGAATAGCGGGAGGGCCGAGTTGGCCAGATACGCAGTATTTT. Translating it yields CASSSYGRIAGGPSWPDTQYF.

This sequence joins TRBV4-1 and TRBJ1-5, with D hard to call. Germline-derived CDR1 and CDR2 are MGHRA and YSYEKL. CDR3 length: 15 amino acids. The ends were cut back, 0 bases at V and 3 bases at J, with 9 bases in the middle. The CDR3: CASSQDSSFNQPQHF. The CDR3 coding sequence is TGCGCCAGCAGCCAAGATTCTTCCTTCAATCAGCCCCAGCATTTT.

This clonotype came up once. A read error may explain this, as a much larger clone is one base away. The V call is TRBV20-1, the J call TRBJ2-1; 8 bases fit TRBD2. CDR1 is DFQATT and CDR2 is SNEGSKA in the germline V gene (reference sequence). The CDR3 covers 15 residues. With 0 bases clipped from V and 10 bases from J, the junction kept 11 bases outside the gene matches. The CDR3 sequence is CSARDLAGPSYEQFF. The CDR3 DNA follows: TGCAGTGCTAGAGATCTAGCGGGCCCATCCTACGAGCAGTTCTTC.

This clonotype was counted only a few times. The chain employs TRBV6-1 and TRBJ2-4; no firm D call. The ends were cut back, 0 bases at V and 4 bases at J, with 1 base in the middle. CDR3 length: 12 amino acids. Germline values: CDR1 MNHNS, CDR2 SASEGT. The chain's CDR3 is CASSEAKNIQYF. Here the CDR3 DNA reads TGTGCCAGCAGTGAAGCAAAAAACATTCAGTACTTC.

This clonotype has a count of ten or more. The V gene is TRBV4-2, the J gene TRBJ2-5; 10 bases map to TRBD1. The CDR3 sequence is 20 residues long. Trimming cost V 1 base and J 5 bases; bases outside gene matches: 19. Germline loops: CDR1 LGHNA, CDR2 YNFKEQ. The CDR3 sequence: CASSQGDDFTGTGARETQYF. The CDR3 region has the DNA TGTGCCAGCAGCCAAGGGGACGACTTCACCGGGACAGGGGCACGGGAGACCCAGTACTTC.

The chain uses TRBV5-1 and TRBJ2-2; D possibly corresponds to TRBD1 (5 bases). V was trimmed by 0 bases and J by 4 bases, leaving 7 bases between them. This CDR3 contains 14 residues. Germline V gene data show CDR1 as SGHRS and CDR2 as YFSETQ. The CDR3 protein is CASSLAGSTGELFF. In DNA, the CDR3 is TGCGCCAGCAGCTTGGCAGGGTCCACCGGGGAGCTGTTTTTT.

This clonotype was observed at least ten times. The rearrangement links TRBV11-2 to TRBJ2-7; TRBD2 is a possible D gene (7 bases). Deletions cut 0 bases from V and 4 bases from J, with 16 bases between. Germline V gene data show CDR1 as SGHAT and CDR2 as FQNNGV. CDR3 size: 16 residues. CDR3 in amino acids: CASSLERGGRRYEQYF. For the CDR3, the DNA is TGTGCCAGCAGCTTAGAGAGGGGGGGCAGGAGATACGAGCAGTACTTC.

This clonotype was picked up many times. This rearrangement joins TRBV12-3 or TRBV12-4 to TRBJ1-6; D is unresolved. V lost 7 bases and J lost 10, with 17 bases in between. The CDR3 is made up of 14 amino acids. The CDR3 nucleotides are TGTGCCAGCACCTCTTCTGGGTCTTGGTCACCCCTCCACTTT. Translation: CASTSSGSWSPLHF.

This clonotype was seen many times. The chain links TRBV18 to TRBJ2-1; D is possibly TRBD1 (7 bases). This CDR3 contains 16 residues. The V gene lost 2 bases and the J gene lost 4 bases, with 15 bases spanning the gap. The germline V gene has CDR1 KGHSH and CDR2 LQKENI. The CDR3 DNA is TGTGCCAGCTCACCAAACAGGGGACTGGCTTACAATGAGCAGTTCTTC. It encodes CASSPNRGLAYNEQFF.

This clonotype was seen at least ten times. This rearrangement joins TRBV12-3 or TRBV12-4 to TRBJ1-2, with D uncertain. V was pared by 2 bases and J by 5 bases, with 6 bases between. This CDR3 has 12 residues. The CDR3 protein is CASSLKLYGYTF. In DNA, the CDR3 is TGTGCCAGCAGTTTAAAGTTGTATGGCTACACCTTC.

The sample holds many counts of this clonotype. This chain uses TRBV28 with TRBJ2-1, with TRBD1 matching over 8 bases. CDR3 length: 16 amino acids. Germline V gives CDR1 MDHEN, CDR2 SYDVKM. J lost 4 bases, V lost 1 base, and 6 bases had no gene match. The CDR3 sequence is CASSLSTGGSYNEQFF. CDR3 DNA: TGTGCCAGCAGTTTATCTACAGGGGGTTCGTACAATGAGCAGTTCTTC.

The chain combines TRBV4-3 with TRBJ1-4; D perhaps matches TRBD1 (5 bases). In germline, CDR1 is LGHNA, CDR2 YSLEER. V lost 4 bases and J lost 0, with 12 bases in between. CDR3 length: 16 residues. Written as DNA, the CDR3 is TGCGCCAGCAGCCCCGGGGCGGCCGCAACTAATGAAAAACTGTTTTTT. It is translated as CASSPGAAATNEKLFF.

This clonotype was observed many times. The chain couples TRBV7-2 to TRBJ2-1; 8 nucleotides match TRBD2. Germline V lookup: CDR1 SGHTA, CDR2 FQGNSA. The length of the CDR3 is 15 residues. The V gene end was trimmed by 5 bases and the J gene end by 2 bases; junction bases not matched to a gene: 5. The CDR3 bases are TGTGCCAGCAGCACCTCTAGCGGGCCCTACAATGAGCAGTTCTTC. Translating it yields CASSTSSGPYNEQFF.

In its sample, this clonotype was seen once. This sequence joins TRBV4-2 and TRBJ1-1, with a tentative D call TRBD1 (5 bases). V lost 1 base to trimming and J lost 6 bases, with 15 bases between them. This CDR3 has 15 residues. Germline CDR1 is LGHNA and CDR2 is YNFKEQ. Here the CDR3 reads CASSQVPGREAEAFF. The DNA of the CDR3 is TGTGCCAGCAGCCAAGTTCCAGGGCGTGAGGCTGAAGCTTTCTTT.

This chain uses TRBV12-3 or TRBV12-4 with TRBJ2-5; 10 bases map to TRBD2. The CDR3 has 17 amino acids. The ends lost 6 bases at V and 4 bases at J; junction bases unmatched: 14. The CDR3 nucleotides are TGTGCCAGCAGCCCCGGCGGGACTAGCGTGATACGAGAGACCCAGTACTTC. Amino acid sequence: CASSPGGTSVIRETQYF.